Following are 28 T cell receptor beta chains from one sample sequenced in a study of massively parallel sequencing of T cell beta chains. One entry per CDR3 protein, called by TCRdb with MiXCR from the 5' RACE reads. The sample has 4,000 to 4,500 distinct CDR3 sequences, over 35% seen once; the top ten hold roughly 3%. Sequenced input: commercial RNA from peripheral blood pooled from many donors. All receptors derive from a pool of human donors in good health; the sample was commercial RNA pooled from many donors.

The V gene is TRBV11-3, the J gene TRBJ2-5; TRBD2 might be the D (7 bases). The CDR3 extends over 14 amino acids. Germline CDR1 reads SGHNT; CDR2 reads YENEEA. The V end lost 1 base, the J end lost 3 bases, and 9 bases lay between the germline ends. Here the CDR3 DNA reads TGTGCCAGCAGCTTAGGGGGGGGCAAAGAGACCCAGTACTTC. This gives the protein CASSLGGGKETQYF.

In DNA form, the CDR3 reads TGTGCCAGCAGCCCTCAGTTTGGCACTGAAGCTTTCTTT. Translating gives CASSPQFGTEAFF. The chain combines TRBV11-1 with TRBJ1-1, with D unclear. The V end lost 5 bases, the J end lost 4 bases, and 11 bases lay between the germline ends. The CDR3 sequence is 13 residues long. Germline V gene data show CDR1 as SGHAT and CDR2 as FQDESV (reference sequence).

The rearrangement links TRBV10-3 to TRBJ2-4; TRBD1 agrees at 10 bases. V dropped 6 bases and J dropped 4; count of bases not matched to a gene: 6. Germline V lookup: CDR1 ENHRY, CDR2 SYGVKD. The CDR3 covers 15 residues. The CDR3 protein is CAISDMGQGKNIQYF. CDR3 nucleotides: TGTGCCATCAGCGACATGGGACAGGGGAAAAACATTCAGTACTTC.

The V call is TRBV9, the J call TRBJ2-7; TRBD1 agrees at 9 bases. V dropped 2 bases and J dropped 2; count of bases not matched to a gene: 8. Germline V gene data show CDR1 as SGDLS and CDR2 as YYNGEE. The CDR3 is made up of 16 amino acids. The CDR3 DNA sequence: TGTGCCAGCAGCGTCACCGGGACAGGGCCTGCCTACGAGCAGTACTTC. Its protein is CASSVTGTGPAYEQYF.

This clonotype is classed as large. The V call is TRBV20-1, the J call TRBJ1-5, with TRBD1 matching over 10 bases. V lost 5 bases to trimming and J lost 5 bases; unmatched junction nucleotides: 0. This CDR3 contains 12 residues. Germline assignment: CDR1 DFQATT and CDR2 SNEGSKA (reference sequence). DNA of the CDR3: TGCAGTGCTGGACAGGGGGATCAGCCCCAGCATTTT. Amino acid sequence: CSAGQGDQPQHF.

This clonotype was seen a handful of times. This chain links TRBV4-1 with TRBJ2-7; 10 bases are shared with TRBD2. V shed 1 base and J 6 bases; nucleotides not matched to a gene: 6. Germline V gene lookup returns CDR1 MGHRA and CDR2 YSYEKL. The CDR3 has 15 residues. The CDR3 DNA follows: TGCGCCAGCAGCCAAGGAAGCGGGAGGGTAACCGAGCAGTACTTC. Protein sequence: CASSQGSGRVTEQYF.

CDR3 nucleotides: TGTGCCAGCAGCCCTGGCACGGGCCTCGAGCAGTACTTC. Encoded protein: CASSPGTGLEQYF. This rearrangement joins TRBV11-2 to TRBJ2-7; no definite D call. The germline CDR1 and CDR2 sequences are SGHAT and FQNNGV. The length of the CDR3 is 13 residues. Trimming shortened V by 5 bases and J by 6 bases, and 14 bases separated the two germline ends.

A single count supports this clonotype. The V call is TRBV4-2, the J call TRBJ2-5; D is unclear. Germline V gives CDR1 LGHNA, CDR2 YNFKEQ. V shed 0 bases and J shed 4 bases, with 6 bases lying between them. CDR3 length equals 13 residues. The CDR3 reads CASSQDKGETQYF. The CDR3 DNA reads as TGTGCCAGCAGCCAAGATAAGGGAGAGACCCAGTACTTC.

This clonotype turned up a few times. This chain uses TRBV20-1 with TRBJ2-4; D assignment may be TRBD1 or TRBD2 (5 bases each). The CDR3 totals 12 residues. Germline V gene data show CDR1 as DFQATT and CDR2 as SNEGSKA (reference sequence). V was clipped by 3 bases and J by 5 bases, with 8 bases between them. The CDR3 DNA is TGCAGTGCTAGGGGGGATGAAAACATTCAGTACTTC. Its translation: CSARGDENIQYF.

There are a few counts of this clonotype. The chain carries TRBV20-1 and TRBJ2-7; 10 nucleotides line up with TRBD1. CDR3 length: 13 residues. The germline CDR1 and CDR2 sequences are DFQATT and SNEGSKA (reference sequence). V gave up 5 bases and J gave up 5 bases; unmatched junction bases: 6. The CDR3 sequence: CSADWDRGHEQYF. The CDR3 bases are TGCAGTGCTGATTGGGACAGGGGCCACGAGCAGTACTTC.

This chain joins TRBV19 and TRBJ1-2; D gene ambiguous. CDR3 length: 14 amino acids. Germline loops: CDR1 LNHDA, CDR2 SQIVND (reference sequence). V was pared by 6 bases and J by 0 bases, with 11 bases between. The CDR3 is CASRRPATNYGYTF. The CDR3 DNA reads TGTGCCAGTAGGAGGCCGGCAACTAACTATGGCTACACCTTC.

The chain recombines TRBV20-1 with TRBJ2-5; 10 positions match TRBD1. J gave up 5 bases and V 3 bases, and 3 bases lay outside the gene matches. The CDR3 length is 13 residues. The germline V gene encodes CDR1 DFQATT and CDR2 SNEGSKA (reference sequence). The CDR3 DNA reads TGCAGTGCTAGGTGGGACAGGGGTGAGACCCAGTACTTC. It specifies CSARWDRGETQYF.

This clonotype was picked up a small number of times. The chain combines TRBV7-2 with TRBJ2-7; D gene unclear. The CDR3 is made up of 14 amino acids. The V gene lost 5 bases and the J gene lost 5 bases, with 16 bases spanning the gap. CDR1 is SGHTA, CDR2 FQGNSA, per germline. DNA of the CDR3: TGTGCCAGCAGCGCCCCGGATTATCCCCACGAGCAGTACTTC. Amino acid sequence: CASSAPDYPHEQYF.

The rearrangement joins TRBV7-6 to TRBJ2-1; D is undetermined. Germline V CDR1 and CDR2: SGHVS, FNYEAQ. V shed 1 base and J shed 9 bases, with 10 bases lying between them. This CDR3 is 13 amino acids long. This CDR3 reads CASSLVGDREQFF. Here the CDR3 DNA reads TGTGCCAGCAGCTTAGTCGGCGATCGTGAGCAGTTCTTC. Full variable domain (remainder filled in from reference TRBV7-6 and TRBJ2-1): GAGVSQSPRYKVTKRGQDVALRCDPISGHVSLYWYRQALGQGPEFLTYFNYEAQQDKSGLPNDRFSAERPEGSISTLTIQRTEQRDSAMYRCASSLVGDREQFFGPGTRLTVL.

The sample holds a few counts of this clonotype. The chain combines TRBV10-3 with TRBJ2-3, with D possibly TRBD2 on 5 matching bases. The CDR3 is made up of 16 amino acids. Germline values: CDR1 ENHRY, CDR2 SYGVKD. V lost 0 bases to trimming and J lost 1 base, with 11 bases between them. Written as DNA, the CDR3 is TGTGCCATCAGTGAGTCGACGGCGCGGGGCACAGATACGCAGTATTTT. Its protein product is CAISESTARGTDTQYF.

This chain joins TRBV14 and TRBJ2-3; D remains ambiguous. The CDR3 has 14 residues. Germline lookup yields CDR1 SGHDN and CDR2 FVKESK. V was pared by 0 bases and J by 5 bases, with 9 bases between. This chain's CDR3 is CASSQDPAKDTQYF. The CDR3 nucleotides read TGTGCCAGCAGCCAAGATCCCGCTAAAGATACGCAGTATTTT.

This clonotype was seen more than once but under ten times. The J gene is TRBJ2-1, the V gene TRBV6-2 or TRBV6-3; D is ambiguous. The CDR3 is 12 residues long. Trimming stripped 4 bases from V and 6 bases from J, with 7 bases between. Germline V gene data show CDR1 as MNHEY and CDR2 as SVGEGT. CDR3 DNA sequence: TGTGCCAGCAGTTCCCCGGGCAATGAGCAGTTCTTC. It specifies CASSSPGNEQFF.

This clonotype turned up a few times. The V call is TRBV12-3 or TRBV12-4, the J call TRBJ2-1; TRBD2 is a possible D gene (5 bases). This CDR3 comprises 14 residues. Trimming cost V 3 bases and J 4 bases, with 10 bases left between them. The CDR3 bases are TGTGCCAGCAGTTTCGACCGGGATTACAATGAGCAGTTCTTC. This codes for CASSFDRDYNEQFF.

This clonotype was recorded a few times. V and J are TRBV20-1 and TRBJ1-2, with 9 bases aligning to TRBD1. The CDR3 extends over 12 amino acids. Germline V lookup: CDR1 DFQATT, CDR2 SNEGSKA (reference sequence). V lost 5 bases to trimming and J lost 6 bases; unmatched junction nucleotides: 4. This chain's CDR3 is CSALDRGHGYTF. The CDR3 region has the DNA TGCAGTGCTCTGGACAGGGGACATGGCTACACCTTC.

The chain combines TRBV10-3 with TRBJ1-1; TRBD1 is a possible D gene (6 bases). Germline CDR1 ENHRY, CDR2 SYGVKD. Trimming removed 6 bases at V and 0 bases at J, with 8 bases between. CDR3 size: 13 residues. CDR3 nucleotide sequence: TGTGCCATCAGGGACAGCATGAACACTGAAGCTTTCTTT. Translation: CAIRDSMNTEAFF.

This clonotype was seen only a few times. The chain carries TRBV6-2 or TRBV6-3 and TRBJ1-1; the D is unclear. This CDR3 has 13 residues. CDR1 is MNHEY, CDR2 SVGEGT, per germline. V shed 7 bases and J shed 7 bases, with 16 bases lying between them. CDR3 sequence (DNA): TGTGCCAGCACCCTAGAGGGAGGAGGTGAAGCTTTCTTT. Translated: CASTLEGGGEAFF.

This clonotype showed up just a few times. V usage is TRBV3-1 and J usage is TRBJ1-6; no clear D. CDR1 LGHDT and CDR2 YNNKEL come from the germline V gene (reference sequence). CDR3 length: 14 residues. The germline V and J ends were trimmed by 2 bases and 6 bases, with 8 bases remaining between them. The CDR3: CASSQRRSNSPLHF. The DNA for the CDR3 is TGTGCCAGCAGCCAAAGACGGAGTAATTCACCCCTCCACTTT.

The gene calls are TRBV7-3 and TRBJ2-3; D is perhaps TRBD2 (6 bases). There are 15 residues in the CDR3. The germline CDR1 and CDR2 sequences are SGHTA and FQGTGA. V dropped 1 base and J dropped 0 bases, with 8 bases sitting between them. CDR3: CASSLRAGSTDTQYF. The DNA of the CDR3 is TGTGCCAGCAGCTTAAGGGCGGGGAGCACAGATACGCAGTATTTT.

This clonotype was seen a handful of times. This rearrangement joins TRBV12-3 or TRBV12-4 to TRBJ2-1; D is unresolved. The CDR3 is 12 amino acids. Trimming took 3 bases from V and 8 from J, leaving 8 bases between them. The CDR3 spells CASSFFGDEQFF. The CDR3 region has the DNA TGTGCCAGCAGTTTTTTTGGGGATGAGCAGTTCTTC.

The gene calls are TRBV10-3 and TRBJ2-1; 10 positions agree with TRBD2. The CDR3 has 13 amino acids. Per germline, CDR1 ENHRY and CDR2 SYGVKD. Trimming cost V 8 bases and J 7 bases; bases outside gene matches: 5. The chain's CDR3 is CAIGGLARNEQFF. In DNA form, the CDR3 reads TGTGCCATCGGGGGACTAGCGAGGAATGAGCAGTTCTTC.

This sequence joins TRBV15 and TRBJ2-1; D perhaps matches TRBD2 (6 bases). This CDR3 has 14 residues. Trimming stripped 5 bases from V and 2 bases from J, with 10 bases between. CDR1 is LNHNV, CDR2 YYDKDF, per germline (reference sequence). CDR3 bases: TGTGCCACCAGCTGGGGAGGAGCCTACAATGAGCAGTTCTTC. It yields the protein CATSWGGAYNEQFF.

This clonotype was counted between two and nine times. This chain uses TRBV28 with TRBJ2-5; tentatively, D is TRBD1 (6 bases). Trimming pared 4 bases from V and 5 bases from J, leaving 8 bases between. Germline V CDR1 and CDR2: MDHEN, SYDVKM. The CDR3 is 12 residues long. The CDR3 DNA sequence: TGTGCCAGCAGTTCGAGGGGGGAGACCCAGTACTTC. Residues: CASSSRGETQYF.

The rearrangement uses TRBV5-1 and TRBJ2-5, with 7 bases matching TRBD1. Germline CDR1 is SGHRS and CDR2 is YFSETQ. The CDR3 contains 14 residues. Trimming at V came to 4 bases and at J to 4 bases, leaving 7 bases not matched to a gene. Here the CDR3 DNA reads TGCGCCAGCAGCGACGAAGGGGGCGGAGAGACCCAGTACTTC. Protein product: CASSDEGGGETQYF.